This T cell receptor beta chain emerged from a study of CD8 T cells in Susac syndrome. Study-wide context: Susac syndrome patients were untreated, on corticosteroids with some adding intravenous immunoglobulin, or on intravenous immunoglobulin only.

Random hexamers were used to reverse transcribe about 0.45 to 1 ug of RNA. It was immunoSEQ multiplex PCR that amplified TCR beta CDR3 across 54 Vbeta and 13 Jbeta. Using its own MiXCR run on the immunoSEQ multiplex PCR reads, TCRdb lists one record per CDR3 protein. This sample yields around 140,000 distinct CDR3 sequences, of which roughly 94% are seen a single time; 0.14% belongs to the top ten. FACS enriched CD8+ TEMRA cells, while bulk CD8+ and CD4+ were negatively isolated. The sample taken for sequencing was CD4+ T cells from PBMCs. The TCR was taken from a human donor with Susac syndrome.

The CDR3 DNA reads TGTGCCAGCAGCAAACCTTCCCGGGAGTCGAACACTGAAGCTTTCTTT. It yields the protein CASSKPSRESNTEAFF. The V call is TRBV21-1, the J call TRBJ1-1; the table's D call, TRBD1, was not checked against the DNA. TRBV21-1 corresponds to a pseudogene. The length of the CDR3 is 16 residues.